The clone carrying this TCR beta chain was seen a few times. Antigen specificity is unknown. The data originate from a study of blood T cells in healthy people across ages. Study-level points and caveats: Older age went with lower TCR beta diversity per million T cells, in a roughly linear way.

In germline, CDR1 is SGHDT, CDR2 YYEEEE. This CDR3 spans 14 amino acids. The trim removed 1 base at V and 10 bases at J, leaving 5 bases unmatched. Collection of ten milliliters of peripheral blood was performed for each donor. With a J-beta primer mix and a sample-barcoded 5' primer, a second PCR ran about 7 to 12 cycles. Every cDNA molecule carried a tag from a template-switch adaptor bearing 12 random nucleotides. TCRdb ran MiXCR on the 5' RACE reads and lists one entry per CDR3 protein. Of 800,000 or so distinct CDR3 sequences listed, about 47% are singletons. The sequence was obtained from a man older than 75 in good health. Sample: blood. This chain uses TRBV5-6 with TRBJ1-1; 12 bases match TRBD1. CDR3 protein: CASSLWDRGLGAFF. The CDR3 nucleotides are TGTGCCAGCAGCTTGTGGGACAGGGGGCTCGGAGCTTTCTTT. Filled out from reference TRBV5-6 and TRBJ1-1, the complete variable domain reads DAGVTQSPTHLIKTRGQQVTLRCSPKSGHDTVSWYQQALGQGPQFIFQYYEEEERQRGNFPDRFSGHQFPNYSSELNVNALLLGDSALYLCASSLWDRGLGAFFGQGTRLTVV.